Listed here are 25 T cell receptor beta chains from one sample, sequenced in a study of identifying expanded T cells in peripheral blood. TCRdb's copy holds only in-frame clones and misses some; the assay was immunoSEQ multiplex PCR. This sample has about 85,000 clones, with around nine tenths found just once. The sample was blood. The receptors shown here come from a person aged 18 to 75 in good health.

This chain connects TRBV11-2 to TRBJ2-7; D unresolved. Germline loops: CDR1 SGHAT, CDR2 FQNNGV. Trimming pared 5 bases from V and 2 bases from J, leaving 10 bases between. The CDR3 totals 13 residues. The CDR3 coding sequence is TGTGCCAGCAGCCGCACTCCGGCCTACGAGCAGTACTTC. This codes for CASSRTPAYEQYF.

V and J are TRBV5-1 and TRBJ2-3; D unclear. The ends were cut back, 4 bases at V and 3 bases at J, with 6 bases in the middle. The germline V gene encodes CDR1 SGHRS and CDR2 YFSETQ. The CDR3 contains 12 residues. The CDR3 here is CASSTTTDTQYF. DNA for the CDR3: TGCGCCAGCAGCACTACGACAGATACGCAGTATTTT.

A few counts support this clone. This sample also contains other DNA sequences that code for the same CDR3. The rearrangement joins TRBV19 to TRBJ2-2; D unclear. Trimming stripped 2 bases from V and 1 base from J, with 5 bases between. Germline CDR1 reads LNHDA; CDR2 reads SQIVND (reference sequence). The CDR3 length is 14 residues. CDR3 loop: CASSISRNTGELFF. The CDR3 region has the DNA TGTGCCAGTAGTATATCCAGGAACACCGGGGAGCTGTTTTTT.

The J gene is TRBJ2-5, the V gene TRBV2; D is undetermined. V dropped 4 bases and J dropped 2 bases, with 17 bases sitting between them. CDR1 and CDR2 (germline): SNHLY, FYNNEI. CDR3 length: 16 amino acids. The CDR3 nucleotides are TGTGCCAGCAGTGGGGCAACTACCAAGAAGCAAGAGACCCAGTACTTC. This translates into CASSGATTKKQETQYF. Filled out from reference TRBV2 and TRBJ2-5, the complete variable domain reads EPEVTQTPSHQVTQMGQEVILRCVPISNHLYFYWYRQILGQKVEFLVSFYNNEISEKSEIFDDQFSVERPDGSNFTLKIRSTKLEDSAMYFCASSGATTKKQETQYFGPGTRLLVL.

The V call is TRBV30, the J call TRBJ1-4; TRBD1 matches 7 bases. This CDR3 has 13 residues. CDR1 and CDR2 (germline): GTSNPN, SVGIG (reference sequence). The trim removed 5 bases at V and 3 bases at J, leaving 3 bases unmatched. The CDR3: CAWGTGANEKLFF. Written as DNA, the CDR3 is TGTGCCTGGGGAACAGGGGCTAATGAAAAACTGTTTTTT.

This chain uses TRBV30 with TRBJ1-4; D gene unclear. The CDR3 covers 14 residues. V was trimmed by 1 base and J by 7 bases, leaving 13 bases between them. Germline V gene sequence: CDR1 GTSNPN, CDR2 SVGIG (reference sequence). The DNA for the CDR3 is TGTGCCTGGAGTGGACTCCAAATGGGTGAAAAACTGTTTTTT. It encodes CAWSGLQMGEKLFF.

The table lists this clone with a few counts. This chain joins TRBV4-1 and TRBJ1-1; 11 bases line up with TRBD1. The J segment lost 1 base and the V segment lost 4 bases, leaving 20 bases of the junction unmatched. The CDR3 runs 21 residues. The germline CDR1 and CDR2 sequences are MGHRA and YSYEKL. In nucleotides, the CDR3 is TGCGCCAGCAGCCTAAGGAAGGGAAGGAGTGGACAGGGGGCGCCGAACACTGAAGCTTTCTTT. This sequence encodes CASSLRKGRSGQGAPNTEAFF.

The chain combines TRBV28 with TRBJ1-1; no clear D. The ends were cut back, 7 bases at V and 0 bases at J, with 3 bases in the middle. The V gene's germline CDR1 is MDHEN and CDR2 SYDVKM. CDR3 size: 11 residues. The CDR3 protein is CASIMNTEAFF. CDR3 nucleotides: TGTGCCAGCATTATGAACACTGAAGCTTTCTTT. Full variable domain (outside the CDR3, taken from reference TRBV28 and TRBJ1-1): DVKVTQSSRYLVKRTGEKVFLECVQDMDHENMFWYRQDPGLGLRLIYFSYDVKMKEKGDIPEGYSVSREKKERFSLILESASTNQTSMYLCASIMNTEAFFGQGTRLTVV.

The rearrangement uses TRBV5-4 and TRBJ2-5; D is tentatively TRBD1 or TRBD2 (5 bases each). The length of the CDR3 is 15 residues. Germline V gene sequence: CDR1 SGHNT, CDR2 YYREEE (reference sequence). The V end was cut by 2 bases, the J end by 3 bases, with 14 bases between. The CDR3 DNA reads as TGTGCCAGCAGCTTCCGGGGCATAACTGAAGAGACCCAGTACTTC. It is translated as CASSFRGITEETQYF.

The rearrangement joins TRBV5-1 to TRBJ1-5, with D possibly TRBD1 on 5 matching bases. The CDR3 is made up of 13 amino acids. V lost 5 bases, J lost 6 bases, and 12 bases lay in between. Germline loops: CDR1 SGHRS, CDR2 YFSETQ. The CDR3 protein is CASRQGISQPQHF. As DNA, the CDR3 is TGCGCCAGCAGGCAGGGTATCAGTCAGCCCCAGCATTTT.

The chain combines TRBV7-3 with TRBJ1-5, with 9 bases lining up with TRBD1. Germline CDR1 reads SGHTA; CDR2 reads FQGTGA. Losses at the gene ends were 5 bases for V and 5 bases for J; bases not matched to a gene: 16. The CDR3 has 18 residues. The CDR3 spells CASSPHVRGTGRHQPQHF. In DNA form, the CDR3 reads TGTGCCAGCAGCCCACACGTCAGGGGGACAGGGCGGCATCAGCCCCAGCATTTT.

The CDR3 coding sequence is TGTGCCAGCAGCTTCGGGGCTAGCGGAGGAAAGGGTGAGCAGTTCTTC. It is translated as CASSFGASGGKGEQFF. This chain connects TRBV7-3 to TRBJ2-1, with TRBD2 identical over 7 bases. V dropped 3 bases and J dropped 9; count of bases not matched to a gene: 14. CDR3 length: 16 amino acids. Germline V gene data show CDR1 as SGHTA and CDR2 as FQGTGA.

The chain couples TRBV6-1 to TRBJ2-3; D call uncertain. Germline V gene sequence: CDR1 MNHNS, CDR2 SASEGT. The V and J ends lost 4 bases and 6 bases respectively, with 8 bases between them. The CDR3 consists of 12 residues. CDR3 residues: CASSVVFDTQYF. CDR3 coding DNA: TGTGCCAGCAGTGTTGTGTTCGATACGCAGTATTTT.

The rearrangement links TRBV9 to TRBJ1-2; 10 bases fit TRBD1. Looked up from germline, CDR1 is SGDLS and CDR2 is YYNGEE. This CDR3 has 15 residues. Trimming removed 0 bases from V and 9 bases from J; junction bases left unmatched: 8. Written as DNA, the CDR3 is TGTGCCAGCAGCGTAGCTCCGGGACAGGGGTTCAGCTACACCTTC. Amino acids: CASSVAPGQGFSYTF.

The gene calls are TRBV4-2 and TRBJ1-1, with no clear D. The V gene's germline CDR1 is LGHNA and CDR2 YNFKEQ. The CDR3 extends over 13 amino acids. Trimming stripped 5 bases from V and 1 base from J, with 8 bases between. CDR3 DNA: TGTGCCAGCAGCACCACAGAGAACACTGAAGCTTTCTTT. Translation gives CASSTTENTEAFF.

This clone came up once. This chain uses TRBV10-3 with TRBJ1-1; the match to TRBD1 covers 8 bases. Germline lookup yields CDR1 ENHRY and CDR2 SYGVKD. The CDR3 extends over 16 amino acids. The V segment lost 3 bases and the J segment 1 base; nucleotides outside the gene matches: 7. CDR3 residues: CAISEFRTGQNTEAFF. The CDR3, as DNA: TGTGCCATCAGTGAATTTAGGACAGGGCAGAACACTGAAGCTTTCTTT.

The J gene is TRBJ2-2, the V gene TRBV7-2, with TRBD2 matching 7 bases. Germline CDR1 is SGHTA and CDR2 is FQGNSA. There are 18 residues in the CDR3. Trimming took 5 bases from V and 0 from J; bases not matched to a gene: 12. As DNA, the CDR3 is TGTGCCAGCAGCCCACTCCCGGGACTACCTGCGAACACCGGGGAGCTGTTTTTT. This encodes CASSPLPGLPANTGELFF.

CDR3 loop: CASSMAGTGGDTQYF. The CDR3 nucleotides are TGTGCCAGCAGCATGGCCGGGACAGGGGGGGATACGCAGTATTTT. This chain uses TRBV5-4 with TRBJ2-3; 11 positions agree with TRBD1. CDR3 length equals 15 residues. Trimming took 4 bases from V and 6 from J; bases not matched to a gene: 7. Germline V gene lookup returns CDR1 SGHNT and CDR2 YYREEE (reference sequence).

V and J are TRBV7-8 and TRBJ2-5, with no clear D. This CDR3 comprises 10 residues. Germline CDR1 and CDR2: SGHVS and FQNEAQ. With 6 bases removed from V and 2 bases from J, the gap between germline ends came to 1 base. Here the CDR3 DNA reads TGTGCCAGCAGACAAGAGACCCAGTACTTC. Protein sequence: CASRQETQYF.

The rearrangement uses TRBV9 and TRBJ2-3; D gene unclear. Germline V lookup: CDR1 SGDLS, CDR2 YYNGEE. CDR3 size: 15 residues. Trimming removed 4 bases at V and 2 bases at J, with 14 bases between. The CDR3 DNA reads TGTGCCAGCAGCCCCACCCCTACTTACACAGATACGCAGTATTTT. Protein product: CASSPTPTYTDTQYF. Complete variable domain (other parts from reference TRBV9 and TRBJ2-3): DSGVTQTPKHLITATGQRVTLRCSPRSGDLSVYWYQQSLDQGLQFLIQYYNGEERAKGNILERFSAQQFPDLHSELNLSSLELGDSALYFCASSPTPTYTDTQYFGPGTRLTVL.

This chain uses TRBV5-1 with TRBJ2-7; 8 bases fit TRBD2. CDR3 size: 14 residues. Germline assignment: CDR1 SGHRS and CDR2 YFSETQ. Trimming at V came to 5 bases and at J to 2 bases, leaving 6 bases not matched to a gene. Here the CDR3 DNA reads TGCGCCAGCAGGACTAGCGCCCAGACCTACGAGCAGTACTTC. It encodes CASRTSAQTYEQYF. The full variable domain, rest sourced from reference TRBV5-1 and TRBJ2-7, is KAGVTQTPRYLIKTRGQQVTLSCSPISGHRSVSWYQQTPGQGLQFLFEYFSETQRNKGNFPGRFSGRQFSNSRSEMNVSTLELGDSALYLCASRTSAQTYEQYFGPGTRLTVT.

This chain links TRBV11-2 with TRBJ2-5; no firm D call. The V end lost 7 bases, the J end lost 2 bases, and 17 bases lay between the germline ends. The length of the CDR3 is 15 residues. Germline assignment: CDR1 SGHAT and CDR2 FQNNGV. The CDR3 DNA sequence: TGTGCCAGCAACCCCGGTCGGGTGGGGCAAGAGACCCAGTACTTC. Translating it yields CASNPGRVGQETQYF.

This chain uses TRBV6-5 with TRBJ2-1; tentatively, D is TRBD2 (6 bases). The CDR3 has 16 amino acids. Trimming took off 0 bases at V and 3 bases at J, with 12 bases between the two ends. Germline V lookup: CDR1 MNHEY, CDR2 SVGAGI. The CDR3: CASSYSSGVSYNEQFF. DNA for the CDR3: TGTGCCAGCAGTTACTCATCGGGAGTCAGCTACAATGAGCAGTTCTTC.

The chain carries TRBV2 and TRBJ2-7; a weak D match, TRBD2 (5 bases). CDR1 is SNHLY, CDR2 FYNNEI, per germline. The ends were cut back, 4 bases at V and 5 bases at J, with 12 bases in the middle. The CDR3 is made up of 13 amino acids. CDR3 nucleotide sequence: TGTGCCAGCAGTGTAAGAGGGTTACACGAGCAGTACTTC. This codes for CASSVRGLHEQYF.

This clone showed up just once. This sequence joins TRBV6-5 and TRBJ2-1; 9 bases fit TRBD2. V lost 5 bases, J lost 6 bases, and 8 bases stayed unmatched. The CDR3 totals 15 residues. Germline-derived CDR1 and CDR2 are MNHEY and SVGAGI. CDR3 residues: CASSISGSVGNEQFF. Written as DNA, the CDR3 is TGTGCCAGCAGTATTAGCGGGAGTGTCGGCAATGAGCAGTTCTTC.